These 25 T cell receptor beta chains were all obtained from the same sample, sequenced in a study of cytotoxic CD8 clonotypes in ibrutinib-treated CLL listed by TCRdb under 2021. The library relied on the immunoSEQ multiplex PCR assay. The immuneACCESS repertoire file appears here via TCRdb, limited to in-frame rearrangements. These files lack a portion of the clones; in checked studies, under half of the deficit traces to unresolved V genes, and the cause of the others is not known. This sample is represented by 250,000 to 350,000 clones; 60% to 80% of them were singletons. The top ten hold roughly 5.7% of the sample. Read against the paper, the sample's time point label means: progressive disease on ibrutinib. The starting material was PBMCs, obtained at disease progression, from a patient treated with ibrutinib. The receptors were gathered from a human donor with chronic lymphocytic leukemia.

The gene calls are TRBV7-9 and TRBJ2-7; 9 bases align to TRBD2. Germline V gene lookup returns CDR1 SEHNR and CDR2 FQNEAQ (reference sequence). Trimming cost V 1 base and J 2 bases; bases outside gene matches: 6. This CDR3 is built from 16 residues. CDR3 nucleotide sequence: TGTGCCAGCAGCTTAGGGCCAGCGGGGGGCACCTACGAGCAGTACTTC. Its protein is CASSLGPAGGTYEQYF.

The chain has TRBV7-2 and TRBJ1-5; D is unclear. The V end lost 5 bases, the J end lost 2 bases, and 13 bases lay between the germline ends. Germline CDR1 is SGHTA and CDR2 is FQGNSA. The CDR3 runs 15 residues. The CDR3 nucleotides read TGTGCCAGCAGCGTTAGACTCGGCGGCAATCAGCCCCAGCATTTT. The encoded protein is CASSVRLGGNQPQHF.

The chain is built from TRBV2 and TRBJ2-1, with 10 bases aligning to TRBD2. Germline V lookup: CDR1 SNHLY, CDR2 FYNNEI. CDR3 length: 16 residues. V was clipped by 6 bases and J by 3 bases; unmatched bases: 8. Here the CDR3 reads CASRGEGLAFYNEQFF. CDR3 nucleotides: TGTGCCAGCAGGGGGGAGGGACTAGCGTTCTACAATGAGCAGTTCTTC.

The rearrangement links TRBV7-9 to TRBJ1-2, with D possibly matching TRBD1 (5 bases). The CDR3 is 15 amino acids. Germline V CDR1 and CDR2: SEHNR, FQNEAQ (reference sequence). Trimming took off 5 bases at V and 1 base at J, with 14 bases between the two ends. In DNA, the CDR3 is TGTGCCAGCAGCCCCAGACAGTACTTTAACTATGGCTACACCTTC. This translates into CASSPRQYFNYGYTF.

This rearrangement joins TRBV18 to TRBJ1-5, with 7 bases lining up with TRBD1. Germline CDR1 is KGHSH and CDR2 is LQKENI. V was clipped by 5 bases and J by 6 bases; unmatched bases: 4. The CDR3 spans 13 residues. The CDR3 region is CASSTGAVQPQHF. CDR3 coding DNA: TGTGCCAGCTCAACAGGGGCGGTTCAGCCCCAGCATTTT.

This chain links TRBV28 with TRBJ2-7; 8 positions match TRBD2. This CDR3 region has 15 residues. CDR1 is MDHEN, CDR2 SYDVKM, per germline. V dropped 2 bases and J dropped 2; count of bases not matched to a gene: 5. Here the CDR3 reads CASSLPGGGAYEQYF. DNA of the CDR3: TGTGCCAGCAGTTTACCCGGGGGGGGTGCCTACGAGCAGTACTTC.

Only one count was recorded for this clone. V gene TRBV6-5 combines with J gene TRBJ1-1; 7 nucleotides match TRBD1. Germline CDR1 and CDR2: MNHEY and SVGAGI. The CDR3 extends over 14 amino acids. J gave up 1 base and V 5 bases, and 4 bases lay outside the gene matches. CDR3 DNA sequence: TGTGCCAGCAGTATACAGGGGCCGAACACTGAAGCTTTCTTT. Its translation: CASSIQGPNTEAFF.

J is TRBJ1-6 and V is TRBV10-3; D gene ambiguous. The CDR3 length is 15 residues. In germline, CDR1 is ENHRY, CDR2 SYGVKD. With 4 bases removed from V and 0 bases from J, the gap between germline ends came to 7 bases. This chain's CDR3 is CAISVGSSYNSPLHF. The CDR3 nucleotides read TGTGCCATCAGTGTAGGAAGCTCCTATAATTCACCCCTCCACTTT.

A few counts support this clone. The V gene is TRBV27, the J gene TRBJ2-5, with D perhaps assigned TRBD1 or TRBD2 (5 bases each). Between the trimmed V and J ends, which lost 6 bases and 1 base, there was a span of 18 bases. CDR1 is MNHEY, CDR2 SMNVEV, per germline (reference sequence). The CDR3 is made up of 16 amino acids. The CDR3 protein is CASSSSLRGFQETQYF. The CDR3 DNA is TGTGCCAGCAGCTCCTCCCTCCGGGGCTTCCAAGAGACCCAGTACTTC.

Here the CDR3 DNA reads TGTGCCAGCAGCCCCCGCGTACTAAGGAACGAGCAGTACTTC. Its translation is CASSPRVLRNEQYF. The chain combines TRBV7-8 with TRBJ2-7; D unresolved. The V gene lost 5 bases and the J gene lost 5 bases, with 16 bases spanning the gap. Germline V CDR1 and CDR2: SGHVS, FQNEAQ. This CDR3 has 14 amino acids.

The chain recombines TRBV19 with TRBJ2-3; 11 bases are a match to TRBD2. Unmatched junction bases numbered 2, after V lost 6 bases and J lost 3 bases. The germline V gene encodes CDR1 LNHDA and CDR2 SQIVND (reference sequence). CDR3 length equals 14 residues. In nucleotides, the CDR3 is TGTGCCAGTAGCCGGACTAGCGGGACAGATACGCAGTATTTT. Translated: CASSRTSGTDTQYF.

V is TRBV11-2 and J is TRBJ1-6; perhaps TRBD1 as D (6 bases). The CDR3 extends over 12 amino acids. Trimming left V 5 bases short and J 12 bases short, with 11 bases between. Germline V CDR1 and CDR2: SGHAT, FQNNGV. The CDR3 loop reads CASSTTRGPLHF. The CDR3 nucleotides read TGTGCCAGCAGCACTACCAGGGGACCCCTCCACTTT.

This clone was detected only once. The chain has TRBV9 and TRBJ1-1; 8 bases fit TRBD1. Germline values: CDR1 SGDLS, CDR2 YYNGEE. Unmatched junction bases numbered 10, after V lost 0 bases and J lost 6 bases. The CDR3 has 16 residues. CDR3: CASSVAPYETGAEAFF. The CDR3 DNA reads as TGTGCCAGCAGCGTAGCTCCCTATGAGACAGGGGCTGAAGCTTTCTTT.

This chain uses TRBV9 with TRBJ2-3; perhaps TRBD2 as D (5 bases). CDR3 length: 17 residues. V gave up 3 bases and J gave up 1 base, with 18 bases separating them. Germline V lookup: CDR1 SGDLS, CDR2 YYNGEE. The CDR3 nucleotides are TGTGCCAGCAGCGGGGATTCTAGCCCTTACCGCACAGATACGCAGTATTTT. Translation gives CASSGDSSPYRTDTQYF. Based on the CDR3 plus reference TRBV9 and TRBJ2-3, the full variable domain is DSGVTQTPKHLITATGQRVTLRCSPRSGDLSVYWYQQSLDQGLQFLIQYYNGEERAKGNILERFSAQQFPDLHSELNLSSLELGDSALYFCASSGDSSPYRTDTQYFGPGTRLTVL.

The chain joins TRBV28 to TRBJ2-7; D might be TRBD2 (6 bases). The V gene lost 5 bases and the J gene lost 2 bases, with 16 bases spanning the gap. CDR1 is MDHEN and CDR2 is SYDVKM in the germline V gene. The CDR3 is made up of 15 amino acids. The CDR3 spells CASSLRPVAAYEQYF. CDR3 bases: TGTGCCAGCAGTCTCCGCCCCGTAGCGGCCTACGAGCAGTACTTC.

The chain joins TRBV2 to TRBJ1-1; 9 nucleotides align to TRBD1. V was pared by 6 bases and J by 6 bases, with 2 bases of the junction left unmatched. This CDR3 is 12 amino acids long. Germline CDR1 SNHLY, CDR2 FYNNEI. CDR3 sequence: CASRRTGAEAFF. As DNA, the CDR3 is TGTGCCAGCAGAAGGACAGGGGCTGAAGCTTTCTTT.

The genes are TRBV15 and TRBJ2-1, with D hard to call. The CDR3 runs to 12 residues. Germline V gene sequence: CDR1 LNHNV, CDR2 YYDKDF (reference sequence). V was clipped by 2 bases and J by 10 bases, with 9 bases between them. This CDR3 reads CATSRSRSEQFF. The CDR3 DNA follows: TGTGCCACCAGCAGATCCCGGTCCGAGCAGTTCTTC.

V and J are TRBV10-3 and TRBJ2-3; 8 bases map to TRBD1. The V and J ends lost 8 bases and 0 bases, in that order; junction bases with no gene match: 4. The germline V gene encodes CDR1 ENHRY and CDR2 SYGVKD. The CDR3 sequence is 14 residues long. CDR3 in amino acids: CAIGQGVSTDTQYF. CDR3 DNA sequence: TGTGCCATCGGACAGGGAGTGAGCACAGATACGCAGTATTTT.

V usage is TRBV4-2 and J usage is TRBJ1-3, with 9 bases fitting TRBD1. Looked up from germline, CDR1 is LGHNA and CDR2 is YNFKEQ. The CDR3 is 13 amino acids. The V gene end was trimmed by 4 bases and the J gene end by 7 bases; junction bases not matched to a gene: 2. The DNA for the CDR3 is TGTGCCAGCAGCCCGGGACAGGGTAACACCATATATTTT. Its protein is CASSPGQGNTIYF.

This rearrangement joins TRBV18 to TRBJ1-5; D is ambiguous. Trimming took off 4 bases at V and 4 bases at J, with 11 bases between the two ends. The CDR3 has 14 residues. Germline V lookup: CDR1 KGHSH, CDR2 LQKENI. DNA for the CDR3: TGTGCCAGCTCACAGACTGGGGATAATCAGCCCCAGCATTTT. As protein: CASSQTGDNQPQHF.

The rearrangement joins TRBV29-1 to TRBJ2-5; 9 bases fit TRBD2. After removal of 3 bases from V and 2 bases from J, the junction contained 10 bases not matched to a gene. The CDR3 contains 16 residues. Germline V gene lookup returns CDR1 SQVTM and CDR2 ANQGSEA. The CDR3 DNA reads as TGCAGCGTTGATGGGAGGGAAGCGGGAGGACAAGAGACCCAGTACTTC. Translating it yields CSVDGREAGGQETQYF.

The chain is built from TRBV10-3 and TRBJ2-7, with 8 bases lining up with TRBD1. The CDR3 is 15 residues long. Germline V gene lookup returns CDR1 ENHRY and CDR2 SYGVKD. Trimming removed 4 bases from V and 7 bases from J; junction bases left unmatched: 12. This CDR3 reads CAISGIGTGPVEQYF. The CDR3 coding sequence is TGTGCCATCAGTGGGATCGGGACAGGTCCTGTGGAGCAGTACTTC.

The gene calls are TRBV10-3 and TRBJ2-1; D gene uncertain. Germline lookup yields CDR1 ENHRY and CDR2 SYGVKD. The V end was cut by 0 bases, the J end by 5 bases, with 2 bases between. The CDR3 has 12 amino acids. The CDR3: CAISESNNEQFF. CDR3 in DNA: TGTGCCATCAGTGAGTCGAACAATGAGCAGTTCTTC.

Note on this clone: Sequence at one end of the junction differs from germline and may be a read error. The V gene is TRBV5-1, the J gene TRBJ2-7, with 9 positions matching TRBD2. This CDR3 spans 14 amino acids. CDR1 and CDR2 (germline): SGHRS, YFSETQ. The CDR3 DNA is TGCGCCAGCACCTTGGTAGCGGGAGAGTACGAGCAGTACTTC. It yields the protein CASTLVAGEYEQYF.

The sample holds a few counts of this clone. The same CDR3 also results from other DNA sequences found in this sample. The chain combines TRBV29-1 with TRBJ2-5; possibly TRBD2 for D (5 bases). Germline V gene sequence: CDR1 SQVTM, CDR2 ANQGSEA. This CDR3 region has 12 residues. V lost 2 bases, J lost 5 bases, and 9 bases lay in between. CDR3 residues: CSVERGPETQYF. The CDR3 bases are TGCAGCGTTGAAAGAGGGCCGGAGACCCAGTACTTC.